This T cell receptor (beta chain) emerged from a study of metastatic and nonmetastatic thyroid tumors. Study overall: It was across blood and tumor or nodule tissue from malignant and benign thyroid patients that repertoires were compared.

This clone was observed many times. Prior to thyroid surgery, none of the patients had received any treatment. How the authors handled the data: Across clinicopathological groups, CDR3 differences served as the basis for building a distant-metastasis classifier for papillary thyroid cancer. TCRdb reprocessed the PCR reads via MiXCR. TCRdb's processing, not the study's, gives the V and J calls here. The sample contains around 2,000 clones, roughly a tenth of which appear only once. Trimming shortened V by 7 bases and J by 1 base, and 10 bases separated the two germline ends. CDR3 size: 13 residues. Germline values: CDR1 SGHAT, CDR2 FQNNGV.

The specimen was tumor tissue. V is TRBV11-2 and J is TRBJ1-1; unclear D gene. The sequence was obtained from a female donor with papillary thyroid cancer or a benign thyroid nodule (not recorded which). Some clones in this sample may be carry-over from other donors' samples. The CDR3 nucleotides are TGTGCCAGCATGTGGAGCAAGAACACTGAAGCTTTCTTT. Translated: CASMWSKNTEAFF.